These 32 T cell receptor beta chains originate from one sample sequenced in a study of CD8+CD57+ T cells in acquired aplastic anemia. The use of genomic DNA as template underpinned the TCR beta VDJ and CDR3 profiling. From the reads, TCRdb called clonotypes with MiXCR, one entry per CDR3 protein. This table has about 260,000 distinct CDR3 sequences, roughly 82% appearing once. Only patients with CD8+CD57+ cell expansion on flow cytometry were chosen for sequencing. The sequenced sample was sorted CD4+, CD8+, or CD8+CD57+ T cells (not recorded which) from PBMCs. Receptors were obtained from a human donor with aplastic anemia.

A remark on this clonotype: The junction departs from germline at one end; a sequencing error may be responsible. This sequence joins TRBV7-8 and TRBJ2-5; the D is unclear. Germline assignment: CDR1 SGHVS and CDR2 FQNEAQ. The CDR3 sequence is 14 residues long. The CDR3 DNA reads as TGTGCCACCAGCTTGGGCGCCAGCCAAGAGACCCAGTACTTC. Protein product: CATSLGASQETQYF.

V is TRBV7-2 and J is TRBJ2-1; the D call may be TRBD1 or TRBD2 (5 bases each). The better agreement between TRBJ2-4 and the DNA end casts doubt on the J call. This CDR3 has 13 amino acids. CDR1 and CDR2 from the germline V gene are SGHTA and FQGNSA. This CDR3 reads CASSDGGIHDQYF. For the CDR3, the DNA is TGTGCCAGCAGCGATGGGGGAATCCATGATCAGTACTTC.

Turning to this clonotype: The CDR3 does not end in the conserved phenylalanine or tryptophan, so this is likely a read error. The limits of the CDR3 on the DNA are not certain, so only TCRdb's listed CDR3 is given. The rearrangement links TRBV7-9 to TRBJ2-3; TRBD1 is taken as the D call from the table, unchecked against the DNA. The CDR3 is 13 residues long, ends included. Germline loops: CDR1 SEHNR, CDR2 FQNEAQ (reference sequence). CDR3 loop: CASSDAGSYGANV.

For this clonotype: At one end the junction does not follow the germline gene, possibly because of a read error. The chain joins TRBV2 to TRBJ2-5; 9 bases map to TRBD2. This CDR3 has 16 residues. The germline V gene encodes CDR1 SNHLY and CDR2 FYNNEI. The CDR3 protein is CASSAEGGRDYEHHFW. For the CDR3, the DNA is TGTGCCAGCAGCGCAGAGGGCGGGAGGGACTACGAGCACCACTTCTGG.

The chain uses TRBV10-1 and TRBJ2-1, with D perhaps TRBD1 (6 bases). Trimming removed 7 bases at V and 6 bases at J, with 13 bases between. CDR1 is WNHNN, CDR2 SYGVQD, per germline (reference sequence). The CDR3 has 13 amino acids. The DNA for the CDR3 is TGCGCCAGCACTGTGACAGGAAGCAATGAGCAGTTCTTC. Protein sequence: CASTVTGSNEQFF.

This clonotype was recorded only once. CDR3 sequence: CASSNGRGPHKQYF. The CDR3 nucleotides are TGTGCCAGCAGCAATGGGCGAGGTCCTCATAAGCAGTATTTT. The chain links TRBV7-2 to TRBJ2-3; no clear D. The CDR3 runs to 14 residues. CDR1 SGHTA and CDR2 FQGNSA come from the germline V gene. Deletions cut 5 bases from V and 11 bases from J, with 20 bases between.

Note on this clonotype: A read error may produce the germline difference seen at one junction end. CDR3 in DNA: TGTGCCAGCAGCGTAGACAGGAACTATGGCTACACCTTC. As protein: CASSVDRNYGYTF. The V gene is TRBV4-1, the J gene TRBJ1-2; D might be TRBD1 (6 bases). The CDR3 loop spans 13 amino acids. Per germline, CDR1 MGHRA and CDR2 YSYEKL.

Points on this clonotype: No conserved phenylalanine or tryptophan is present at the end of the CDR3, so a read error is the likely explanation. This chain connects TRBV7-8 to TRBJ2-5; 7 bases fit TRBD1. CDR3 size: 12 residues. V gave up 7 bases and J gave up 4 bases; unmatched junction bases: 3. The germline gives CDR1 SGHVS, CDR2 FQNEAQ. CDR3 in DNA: TGTGCCAGCAAGGGGGCTGGAGAGACCCAGTACCAC. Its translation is CASKGAGETQYH.

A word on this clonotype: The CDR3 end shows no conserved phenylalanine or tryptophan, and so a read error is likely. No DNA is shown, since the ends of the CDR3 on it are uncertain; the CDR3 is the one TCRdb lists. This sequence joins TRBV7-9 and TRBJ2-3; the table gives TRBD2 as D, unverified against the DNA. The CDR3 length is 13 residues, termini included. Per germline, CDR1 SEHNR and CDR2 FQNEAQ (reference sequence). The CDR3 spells CASSAGASGIDTQ.

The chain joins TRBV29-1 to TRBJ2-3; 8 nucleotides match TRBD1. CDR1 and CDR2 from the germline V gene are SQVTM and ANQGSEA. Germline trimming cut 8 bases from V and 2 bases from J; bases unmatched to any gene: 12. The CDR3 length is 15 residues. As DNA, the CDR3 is TGCAGCTTCCATGGGGGACAGGAGGACACAGATACGCAGTATTTT. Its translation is CSFHGGQEDTDTQYF.

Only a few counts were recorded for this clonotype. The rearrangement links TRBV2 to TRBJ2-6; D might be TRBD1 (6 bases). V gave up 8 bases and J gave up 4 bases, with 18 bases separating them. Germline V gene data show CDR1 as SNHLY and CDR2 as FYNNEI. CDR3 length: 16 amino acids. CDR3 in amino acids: CASGVGGSYGANVLTF. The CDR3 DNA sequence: TGTGCCAGCGGCGTAGGGGGTAGCTACGGGGCCAACGTCCTGACTTTC.

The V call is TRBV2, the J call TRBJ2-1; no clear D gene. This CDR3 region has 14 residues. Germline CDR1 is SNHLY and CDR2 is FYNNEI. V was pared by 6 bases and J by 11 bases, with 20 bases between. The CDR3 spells CASRKVENTTQQFF. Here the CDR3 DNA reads TGTGCCAGCAGGAAGGTAGAAAACACTACTCAGCAGTTCTTC.

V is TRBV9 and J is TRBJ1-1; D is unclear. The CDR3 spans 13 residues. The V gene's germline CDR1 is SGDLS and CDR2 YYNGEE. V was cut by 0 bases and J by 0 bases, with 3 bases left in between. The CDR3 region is CASSVVVNTEAFF. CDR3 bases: TGTGCCAGCAGCGTAGTTGTGAACACTGAAGCTTTCTTT. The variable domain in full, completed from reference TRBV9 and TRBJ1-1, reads DSGVTQTPKHLITATGQRVTLRCSPRSGDLSVYWYQQSLDQGLQFLIQYYNGEERAKGNILERFSAQQFPDLHSELNLSSLELGDSALYFCASSVVVNTEAFFGQGTRLTVV.

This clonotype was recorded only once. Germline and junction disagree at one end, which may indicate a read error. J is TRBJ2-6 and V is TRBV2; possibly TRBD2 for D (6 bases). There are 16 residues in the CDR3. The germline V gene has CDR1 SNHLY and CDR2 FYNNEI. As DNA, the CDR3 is TGTGCCAGCGGGGACGGGGGTACATACGGGGAGAACGTCCGGACTTTC. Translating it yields CASGDGGTYGENVRTF.

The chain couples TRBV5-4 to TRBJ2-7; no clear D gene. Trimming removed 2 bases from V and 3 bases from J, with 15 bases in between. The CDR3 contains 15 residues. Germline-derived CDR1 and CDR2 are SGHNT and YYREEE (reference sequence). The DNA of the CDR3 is TGTGCCAGCAGCTTTACTAACGCCCTACTCTACGAGCAGTACTTC. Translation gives CASSFTNALLYEQYF.

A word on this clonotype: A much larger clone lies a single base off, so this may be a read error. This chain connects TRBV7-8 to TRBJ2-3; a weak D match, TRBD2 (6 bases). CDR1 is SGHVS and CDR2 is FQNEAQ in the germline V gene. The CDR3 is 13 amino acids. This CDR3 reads CASSLGGGPATQF. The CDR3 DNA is TGTGCCAGCAGCTTAGGGGGAGGTCCCGCTACGCAGTTT.

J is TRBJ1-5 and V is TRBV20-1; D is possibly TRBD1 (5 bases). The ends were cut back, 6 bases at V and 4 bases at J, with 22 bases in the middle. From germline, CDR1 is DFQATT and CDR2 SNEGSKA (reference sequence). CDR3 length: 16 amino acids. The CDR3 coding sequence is TGCAGTGCCAGCAGCGTAGGGGTCTCGAGAAATCAGCCCCAGCATTTT. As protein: CSASSVGVSRNQPQHF.

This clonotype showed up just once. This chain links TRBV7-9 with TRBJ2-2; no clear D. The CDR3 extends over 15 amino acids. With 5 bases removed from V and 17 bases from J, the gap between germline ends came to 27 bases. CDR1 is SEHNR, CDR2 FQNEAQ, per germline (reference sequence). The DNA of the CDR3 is TGTGCCAGCAGCGGTGAGGCCAGAGACGCCGCGGCGCTATTTTTT. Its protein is CASSGEARDAAALFF.

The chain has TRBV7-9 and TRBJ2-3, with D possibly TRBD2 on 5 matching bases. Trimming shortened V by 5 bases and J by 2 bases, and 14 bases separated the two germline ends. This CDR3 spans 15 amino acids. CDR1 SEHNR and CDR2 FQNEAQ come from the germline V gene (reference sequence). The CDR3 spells CASSAGLSNTDTQYF. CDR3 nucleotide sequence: TGTGCCAGCAGCGCCGGACTTTCTAACACAGATACGCAGTATTTT. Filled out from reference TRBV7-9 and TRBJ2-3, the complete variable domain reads DTGVSQNPRHKITKRGQNVTFRCDPISEHNRLYWYRQTLGQGPEFLTYFQNEAQLEKSRLLSDRFSAERPKGSFSTLEIQRTEQGDSAMYLCASSAGLSNTDTQYFGPGTRLTVL.

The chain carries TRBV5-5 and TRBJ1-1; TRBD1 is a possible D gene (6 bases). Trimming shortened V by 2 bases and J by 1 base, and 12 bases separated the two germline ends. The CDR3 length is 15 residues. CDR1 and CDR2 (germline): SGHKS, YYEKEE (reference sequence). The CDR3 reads CASSFSLTGNTEAFF. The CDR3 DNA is TGTGCCAGCAGCTTCTCTCTGACAGGGAACACTGAAGCTTTCTTT.

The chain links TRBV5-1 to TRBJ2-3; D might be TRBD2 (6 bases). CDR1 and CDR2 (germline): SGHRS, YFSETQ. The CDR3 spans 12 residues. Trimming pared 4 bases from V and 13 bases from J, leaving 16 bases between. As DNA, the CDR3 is TGCGCCAGCAGCGGGGGGTCCGCCTACGAGTATTTT. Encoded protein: CASSGGSAYEYF.

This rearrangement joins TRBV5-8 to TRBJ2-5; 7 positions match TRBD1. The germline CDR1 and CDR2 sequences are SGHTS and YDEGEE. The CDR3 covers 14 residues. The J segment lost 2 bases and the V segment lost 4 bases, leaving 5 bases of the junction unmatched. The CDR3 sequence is CASSIDREQETQYF. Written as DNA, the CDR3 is TGTGCCAGCAGCATAGACAGGGAGCAAGAGACCCAGTACTTC.

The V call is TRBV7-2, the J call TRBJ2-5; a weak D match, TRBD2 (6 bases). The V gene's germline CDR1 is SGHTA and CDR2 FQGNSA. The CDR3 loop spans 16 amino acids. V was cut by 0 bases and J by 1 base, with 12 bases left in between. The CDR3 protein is CASSLAVRDFQETQYF. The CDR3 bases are TGTGCCAGCAGCTTAGCGGTTCGGGACTTCCAAGAGACCCAGTACTTC.

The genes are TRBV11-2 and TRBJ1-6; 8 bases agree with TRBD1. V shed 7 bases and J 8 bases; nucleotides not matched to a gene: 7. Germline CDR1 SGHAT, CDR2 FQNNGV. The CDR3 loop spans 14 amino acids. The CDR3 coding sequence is TGTGCCAGCACGTGGGACAGGCAGGATTCACCCCTCCACTTT. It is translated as CASTWDRQDSPLHF.

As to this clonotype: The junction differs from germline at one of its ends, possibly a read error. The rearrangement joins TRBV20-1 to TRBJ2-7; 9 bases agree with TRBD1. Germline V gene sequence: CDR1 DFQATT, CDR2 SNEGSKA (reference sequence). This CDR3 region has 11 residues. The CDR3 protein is CSALGQGEHNF. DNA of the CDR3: TGCAGTGCATTGGGACAGGGTGAACACAACTTC.

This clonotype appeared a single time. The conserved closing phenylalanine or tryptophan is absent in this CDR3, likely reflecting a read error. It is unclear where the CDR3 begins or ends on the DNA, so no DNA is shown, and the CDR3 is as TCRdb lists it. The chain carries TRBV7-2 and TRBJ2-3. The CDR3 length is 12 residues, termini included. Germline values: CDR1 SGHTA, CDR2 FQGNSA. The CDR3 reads CASSYATDTEYL.

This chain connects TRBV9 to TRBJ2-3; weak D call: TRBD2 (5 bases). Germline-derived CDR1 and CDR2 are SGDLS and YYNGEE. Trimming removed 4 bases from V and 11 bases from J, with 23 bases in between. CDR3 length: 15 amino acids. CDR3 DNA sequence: TGTGCCAGCAGCCCCTCGGCGGGCCGTGGCGATGAGCAGTATTTT. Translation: CASSPSAGRGDEQYF.

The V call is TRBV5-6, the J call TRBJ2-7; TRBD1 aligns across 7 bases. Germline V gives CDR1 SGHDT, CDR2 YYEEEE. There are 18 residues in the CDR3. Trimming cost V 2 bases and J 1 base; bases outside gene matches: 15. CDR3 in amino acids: CASSFRQAGTALSYEQYV. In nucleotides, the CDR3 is TGTGCCAGCAGCTTTCGTCAGGCCGGGACAGCCCTTTCCTACGAGCAGTACGTC.

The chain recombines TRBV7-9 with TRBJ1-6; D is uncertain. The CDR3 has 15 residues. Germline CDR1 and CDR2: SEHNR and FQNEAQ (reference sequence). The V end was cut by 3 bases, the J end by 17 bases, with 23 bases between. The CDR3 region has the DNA TGTGCCAGCAGCTTTGAAAGGAGAGCAGGCACCGCCGTCCACTTT. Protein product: CASSFERRAGTAVHF.

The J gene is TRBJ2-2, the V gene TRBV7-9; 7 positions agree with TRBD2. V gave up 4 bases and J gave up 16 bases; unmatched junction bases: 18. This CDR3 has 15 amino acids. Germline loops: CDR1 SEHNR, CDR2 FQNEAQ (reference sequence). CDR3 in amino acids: CASSSKRSGTRDEFF. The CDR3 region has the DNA TGTGCCAGCAGCTCTAAAAGAAGCGGGACCAGGGATGAGTTTTTT.

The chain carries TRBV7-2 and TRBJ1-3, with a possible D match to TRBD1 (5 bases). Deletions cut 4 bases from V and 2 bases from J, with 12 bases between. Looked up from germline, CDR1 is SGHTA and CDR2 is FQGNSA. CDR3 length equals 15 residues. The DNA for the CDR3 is TGTGCCAGCAGCTCGGGACTGGCTCCTGGAAACACCATATATTTT. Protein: CASSSGLAPGNTIYF.

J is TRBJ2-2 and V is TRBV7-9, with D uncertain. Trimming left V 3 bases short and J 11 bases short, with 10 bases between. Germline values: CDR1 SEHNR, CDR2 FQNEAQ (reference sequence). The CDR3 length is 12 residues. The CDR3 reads CASSFQRSELFF. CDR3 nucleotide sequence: TGTGCCAGCAGCTTTCAAAGAAGCGAGCTGTTTTTT.